The clone carrying this T cell receptor (beta chain) was seen a single time. Its antigen is still unknown. Reverse transcription of 0.5 to 1 ug RNA was performed with random hexamers. An immunoSEQ multiplex PCR amplified TCR beta CDR3 over 54 Vbeta and 13 Jbeta. TCRdb reprocessed the immunoSEQ multiplex PCR reads with MiXCR, giving one entry per CDR3 protein. Counted here are some 150,000 distinct CDR3 sequences, around 95% occurring once; the ten biggest clones make up just over 0.2%. The data are from a study of CD8 T cells in Susac syndrome. Findings and caveats of the study: It was acknowledged in the study that its TCR sequencing and HLA analysis involved a relatively small number of individuals.

Germline CDR1 is SGHDN and CDR2 is FVKESK. V gave up 0 bases and J gave up 8 bases, with 8 bases separating them. The CDR3 extends over 13 amino acids. The multiple sclerosis controls comprised treatment-naive patients whose relapsing-remitting disease was stable or active. Bulk CD8+ and CD4+ cells came from magnetic negative isolation; CD8+ TEMRA by FACS. The chain has TRBV14 and TRBJ2-1; D unclear. Sequencing was carried out using CD8+ T cells from PBMCs. The TCR originated in a human donor with multiple sclerosis. CDR3 residues: CASSQDLGYEQFF. CDR3 DNA: TGTGCCAGCAGCCAAGATCTGGGATATGAGCAGTTCTTC. The full variable domain, with the rest looked up from reference TRBV14 and TRBJ2-1, is EAGVTQFPSHSVIEKGQTVTLRCDPISGHDNLYWYRRVMGKEIKFLLHFVKESKQDESGMPNNRFLAERTGGTYSTLKVQPAELEDSGVYFCASSQDLGYEQFFGPGTRLTVL.